This TCR beta chain was observed in a study of blood T cells in healthy people across ages. This CDR3 region has 19 residues. CDR1 is MDHEN, CDR2 SYDVKM, per germline. Trimming left V 4 bases short and J 5 bases short, with 29 bases between. Alongside a J-beta primer mix, a sample-barcoded 5' primer served in a second PCR lasting about 7 to 11 cycles. TCRdb redid the calling of the 5' RACE reads with MiXCR, one entry per CDR3 protein. The sample yields hundreds of thousands of distinct CDR3 sequences, approximately 50% seen once. The chain recombines TRBV28 with TRBJ1-1; D unclear. This TCR was recovered from a woman aged 55 to 70 in good health. Material: blood. CDR3 loop: CASSSPPGNSIGLGTEAFF. The CDR3 DNA follows: TGTGCCAGCAGTTCGCCCCCCGGGAACTCAATCGGCCTAGGGACTGAAGCTTTCTTT.